Each of the 17 T cell receptor beta chains below was sequenced from the same sample in a study of T cells in tuberculosis. Sorting used thawed, overnight-rested PBMC stained with anti-CD3, a viability dye and GMM-loaded CD1B tetramer. C32 glucose monomycolate from Rhodococcus equi was loaded onto the CD1B tetramers. TCRdb keeps only in-frame clones here, not all; method: immunoSEQ multiplex PCR. The data contain 85,000 to 100,000 clones, about nine tenths of them singletons. What was sequenced was CD1b-GMM tetramer-negative cells sorted from PBMCs. The receptors stem from an adult woman with latent tuberculosis.

This rearrangement joins TRBV19 to TRBJ2-5, with 10 positions matching TRBD1. The tail of the sequence fits TRBJ2-7 better, so the J call may be wrong. This CDR3 has 13 residues. CDR1 LNHDA and CDR2 SQIVND come from the germline V gene (reference sequence). The DNA for the CDR3 is TGTGCCAGTAGTCCGGGACAGGGGTCCGAGCAGTACTTC. Translation gives CASSPGQGSEQYF.

The rearrangement joins TRBV11-2 to TRBJ1-1; 9 bases align to TRBD1. J lost 4 bases, V lost 3 bases, and 15 bases had no gene match. Germline-derived CDR1 and CDR2 are SGHAT and FQNNGV. The CDR3 is 18 residues long. CDR3 in amino acids: CASSLRGTGTPRGTEAFF. DNA for the CDR3: TGTGCCAGCAGCTTGCGGGGGACAGGGACCCCTAGGGGCACTGAAGCTTTCTTT. Variable domain in full (rest from reference TRBV11-2 and TRBJ1-1): EAGVAQSPRYKIIEKRQSVAFWCNPISGHATLYWYQQILGQGPKLLIQFQNNGVVDDSQLPKDRFSAERLKGVDSTLKIQPAKLEDSAVYLCASSLRGTGTPRGTEAFFGQGTRLTVV.

This clone was seen a few times. This chain joins TRBV4-1 and TRBJ2-2; 10 positions agree with TRBD2. J was trimmed by 5 bases and V by 1 base; bases with no gene match: 10. The length of the CDR3 is 18 residues. Per the germline V gene, CDR1 is MGHRA and CDR2 is YSYEKL. This CDR3 is CASSQALGSGGVTGELFF. CDR3 nucleotide sequence: TGCGCCAGCAGCCAAGCCCTCGGCAGCGGGGGGGTGACCGGGGAGCTGTTTTTT.

The chain joins TRBV11-2 to TRBJ1-2, with no clear D. The CDR3 has 13 amino acids. Germline V gene lookup returns CDR1 SGHAT and CDR2 FQNNGV. V was cut by 8 bases and J by 0 bases, with 10 bases left in between. The CDR3 region is CASRGPPNYGYTF. The CDR3 nucleotides read TGTGCCAGCCGAGGTCCCCCTAACTATGGCTACACCTTC.

The rearrangement uses TRBV13 and TRBJ2-3; 12 bases align to TRBD2. Germline CDR1 and CDR2: PRHDT and FYEKMQ (reference sequence). This CDR3 comprises 17 residues. Trimming took 5 bases from V and 5 from J; bases not matched to a gene: 11. Here the CDR3 reads CASSPVPLAGGRDTQYF. The DNA for the CDR3 is TGTGCCAGCAGCCCAGTACCACTAGCGGGGGGCAGAGATACGCAGTATTTT.

This chain links TRBV10-3 with TRBJ2-7; 11 positions agree with TRBD1. J was trimmed by 7 bases and V by 2 bases; bases with no gene match: 4. This CDR3 has 14 amino acids. The germline V gene encodes CDR1 ENHRY and CDR2 SYGVKD. The CDR3, as DNA: TGTGCCATCAGTGAGGGACAGGGGGCGCGGGAGCAGTACTTC. It encodes CAISEGQGAREQYF.

The chain joins TRBV5-1 to TRBJ2-5, with a possible D match to TRBD2 (6 bases). The germline V and J ends were trimmed by 4 bases and 2 bases, with 12 bases remaining between them. The CDR3 contains 14 residues. Germline lookup yields CDR1 SGHRS and CDR2 YFSETQ. This CDR3 reads CASSHGTQQETQYF. The DNA for the CDR3 is TGCGCCAGCAGCCACGGGACTCAGCAAGAGACCCAGTACTTC.

The chain couples TRBV6-1 to TRBJ2-5; no definite D call. V was cut by 3 bases and J by 5 bases, with 7 bases left in between. The CDR3 sequence is 12 residues long. CDR1 is MNHNS, CDR2 SASEGT, per germline. This CDR3 reads CASSERLETQYF. The CDR3, as DNA: TGTGCCAGCAGTGAGAGGTTGGAGACCCAGTACTTC.

The rearrangement joins TRBV5-6 to TRBJ2-7; 11 bases map to TRBD1. Losses at the gene ends were 2 bases for V and 4 bases for J; bases not matched to a gene: 2. The CDR3 length is 14 residues. CDR1 is SGHDT and CDR2 is YYEEEE in the germline V gene. CDR3: CASSFGTGGYEQYV. DNA for the CDR3: TGTGCCAGCAGCTTCGGGACAGGGGGTTACGAGCAGTACGTC.

V is TRBV7-2 and J is TRBJ1-4; D gene uncertain. V lost 1 base, J lost 5 bases, and 5 bases lay in between. The CDR3 has 13 amino acids. Germline V CDR1 and CDR2: SGHTA, FQGNSA. The CDR3 here is CASSLGYNEKLFF. In DNA form, the CDR3 reads TGTGCCAGCAGCTTAGGCTACAATGAAAAACTGTTTTTT.

The J gene is TRBJ2-1, the V gene TRBV14; 8 bases align to TRBD1. The CDR3 is 15 amino acids. V lost 6 bases and J lost 4; bases outside the gene matches: 8. Germline assignment: CDR1 SGHDN and CDR2 FVKESK. The CDR3 DNA sequence: TGTGCCAGCAGTCAATCGACAGGGGAATACAATGAGCAGTTCTTC. Its protein is CASSQSTGEYNEQFF.

CDR3 in amino acids: CASSLSGQGGTDTQYF. In nucleotides, the CDR3 is TGTGCCAGCAGCTTATCCGGCCAGGGTGGCACAGATACGCAGTATTTT. This chain joins TRBV7-9 and TRBJ2-3; D may be TRBD1 (5 bases). V was shortened by 2 bases and J by 1 base, with 13 bases between the two germline ends. The CDR3 is 16 residues long. Looked up from germline, CDR1 is SEHNR and CDR2 is FQNEAQ (reference sequence).

The chain employs TRBV30 and TRBJ2-3, with 9 bases matching TRBD2. V lost 1 base, J lost 4 bases, and 15 bases stayed unmatched. Germline V gene sequence: CDR1 GTSNPN, CDR2 SVGIG (reference sequence). The CDR3 has 18 amino acids. CDR3 residues: CAWSATRGGARGADTQYF. The CDR3 nucleotides are TGTGCCTGGAGTGCCACCCGCGGGGGGGCCCGGGGCGCAGATACGCAGTATTTT.

This clone appeared once. The chain is built from TRBV2 and TRBJ1-4; tentatively, D is TRBD1 (5 bases). CDR3 length: 13 amino acids. V lost 6 bases and J lost 4, with 9 bases in between. The V gene's germline CDR1 is SNHLY and CDR2 FYNNEI. CDR3: CASRRQFNEKLFF. The DNA of the CDR3 is TGTGCCAGCAGGAGACAGTTTAATGAAAAACTGTTTTTT.

The rearrangement uses TRBV19 and TRBJ2-3, with D possibly TRBD2 on 5 matching bases. With 8 bases removed from V and 0 bases from J, the gap between germline ends came to 12 bases. CDR3 length equals 14 residues. CDR1 and CDR2 from the germline V gene are LNHDA and SQIVND (reference sequence). This chain's CDR3 is CASGGRTSTDTQYF. The CDR3 bases are TGTGCCAGTGGCGGGCGAACTAGCACAGATACGCAGTATTTT.

This clone has a handful of counts. The V call is TRBV4-1, the J call TRBJ1-4; 7 bases agree with TRBD1. The trim removed 2 bases at V and 14 bases at J, leaving 8 bases unmatched. Germline V gene data show CDR1 as MGHRA and CDR2 as YSYEKL. This CDR3 has 13 residues. The CDR3 protein is CASSQTYDRVLFF. The CDR3 DNA reads as TGCGCCAGCAGCCAAACCTATGACAGGGTCCTGTTTTTT.

As DNA, the CDR3 is TGCGCCAGCAGCGCGGGAGCGGGGGGCTACGAGCAGTACTTC. Amino acids: CASSAGAGGYEQYF. The rearrangement joins TRBV5-1 to TRBJ2-7; 9 nucleotides match TRBD2. Per the germline V gene, CDR1 is SGHRS and CDR2 is YFSETQ. This CDR3 has 14 residues. With 4 bases clipped from V and 3 bases from J, the junction kept 5 bases outside the gene matches.